Listed below are T cell receptor beta chains from one sample, sequenced in a study of beta chain features in type 1 diabetes. Only in-frame clones appear in the TCRdb table, and some are missing; sequencing was by immunoSEQ multiplex PCR. This table has roughly 500,000 clones, approximately 10% appearing once. Sample: naive CD4+ T cells from blood. Every receptor here comes from a woman in her late teens or twenties in good health. Each CDR3 is given with its conserved first and last residue. A D gene is named only where the DNA matches it firmly. Expanded clones are given a class, and other clones once, few, many or no size at all.

size	D	V	J	CDR3	DNA
.	.	TRBV27	TRBJ2-1	CASSLEAEWTVQFF	TGTGCCAGCAGTTTGGAGGCCGAATGGACAGTGCAGTTCTTC
few	TRBD2	TRBV30	TRBJ2-2	CAWSWGRVNTGELFF	TGTGCCTGGAGCTGGGGGAGGGTGAACACCGGGGAGCTGTTTTTT
few	.	TRBV4-3	TRBJ2-1	CASRTSGASSYNEQFF	TGCGCCAGCCGGACATCGGGTGCCAGCTCCTACAATGAGCAGTTCTTC
few	TRBD1	TRBV15	TRBJ1-2	CATSRASGGDGRGYTF	TGTGCCACCAGCAGAGCCTCAGGGGGCGACGGCAGGGGCTACACCTTC
few	.	TRBV7-3	TRBJ2-1	CASSLQSGNEQFF	TGTGCCAGCAGCCTCCAATCCGGGAATGAGCAGTTCTTC
.	.	TRBV4-3	TRBJ2-5	CASSQVARGRETQYF	TGCGCCAGCAGCCAAGTCGCGAGGGGGAGAGAGACCCAGTACTTC
few	.	TRBV9	TRBJ1-4	CASSADGRAGKLFF	TGTGCCAGCAGCGCCGACGGACGAGCGGGAAAACTGTTTTTT
few	.	TRBV7-9	TRBJ1-2	CASSLEGSPGGYTF	TGTGCCAGCAGCTTAGAGGGCTCGCCGGGTGGCTACACCTTC
.	.	TRBV19	TRBJ2-1	CASQKRQERYNEQFF	TGTGCCAGCCAAAAGCGACAGGAACGTTACAATGAGCAGTTCTTC
.	TRBD1	TRBV30	TRBJ2-1	CAWRRTGDSNEQFF	TGTGCCTGGAGACGCACAGGGGATAGCAATGAGCAGTTCTTC
.	.	TRBV4-1	TRBJ1-2	CASSLRDGYGYTF	TGCGCCAGCAGCCTCCGAGACGGCTATGGCTACACCTTC
few	.	TRBV10-3	TRBJ1-3	CAISDGQSGNTIYF	TGTGCCATCAGTGATGGACAGTCTGGAAACACCATATATTTT
few	TRBD2	TRBV5-4	TRBJ2-7	CASSLRLAGTSYEQYF	TGTGCCAGCAGCTTACGACTAGCGGGTACTTCCTACGAGCAGTACTTC
.	.	TRBV10-2	TRBJ2-7	CASSDRVGLYEQYF	TGCGCCAGCAGTGATAGAGTCGGCCTCTACGAGCAGTACTTC
.	TRBD1	TRBV28	TRBJ2-6	CASSLVRGTGQVLTF	TGTGCCAGCAGTTTGGTCAGGGGGACAGGGCAAGTCCTGACTTTC
.	TRBD1	TRBV18	TRBJ2-3	CASSPPTGETDTQYF	TGTGCCAGCTCACCGCCGACAGGGGAGACAGATACGCAGTATTTT
few	.	TRBV15	TRBJ1-1	CATSRNIAGDDTEAFF	TGTGCCACCAGCAGGAATATCGCAGGGGACGACACTGAAGCTTTCTTT
.	.	TRBV5-6	TRBJ1-6	CASSLYGVALHF	TGTGCCAGCAGCTTGTACGGCGTGGCCCTCCACTTT
.	.	TRBV2	TRBJ1-1	CASSAAGRYTEAFF	TGTGCCAGCAGTGCCGCAGGGAGGTACACTGAAGCTTTCTTT
.	.	TRBV7-8	TRBJ2-6	CASSSTSWANVLTF	TGTGCCAGCAGCTCCACCAGCTGGGCCAACGTCCTGACTTTC
.	TRBD1	TRBV6-5	TRBJ2-3	CATQQGADTQYF	TGTGCCACCCAACAGGGGGCAGATACGCAGTATTTT
.	.	TRBV4-3	TRBJ2-3	CASSPGGYSTDTQYF	TGCGCCAGCAGCCCCGGGGGTTATAGCACAGATACGCAGTATTTT
few	.	TRBV10-3	TRBJ2-7	CAISELELEQYF	TGTGCCATCAGTGAGCTCGAGCTTGAGCAGTACTTC
.	.	TRBV27	TRBJ2-7	CASAGRAALHSEQYF	TGTGCCAGCGCGGGGCGGGCGGCGCTCCACTCCGAGCAGTACTTC
.	.	TRBV2	TRBJ2-3	CASSDGAAQYF	TGTGCCAGCAGTGACGGAGCAGCGCAGTATTTT
.	TRBD1	TRBV9	TRBJ2-6	CASSVRPGQGAAGANVLTF	TGTGCCAGCAGCGTACGGCCGGGACAGGGGGCGGCTGGGGCCAACGTCCTGACTTTC
.	.	TRBV7-9	TRBJ1-1	CASSLVTNTEAFF	TGTGCCAGCAGTCTCGTAACGAACACTGAAGCTTTCTTT
few	TRBD1	TRBV7-9	TRBJ2-5	CASSPGQGRGSPQETQYF	TGTGCCAGCAGTCCCGGACAGGGGCGCGGTTCGCCCCAAGAGACCCAGTACTTC
few	TRBD2	TRBV29-1	TRBJ2-1	CSVERLAGNNEQFF	TGCAGCGTTGAAAGGCTAGCGGGAAACAATGAGCAGTTCTTC
few	.	TRBV18	TRBJ2-2	CASSPMGERIELFF	TGTGCCAGCTCACCCATGGGGGAACGGATAGAGCTGTTTTTT
few	.	TRBV7-2	TRBJ1-2	CASSADLGYGYTF	TGTGCCAGCAGCGCCGACCTGGGCTATGGCTACACCTTC
few	.	TRBV4-2	TRBJ1-1	CASSQIGAAVTEAFF	TGTGCCAGCAGCCAAATAGGGGCAGCGGTCACTGAAGCTTTCTTT
.	.	TRBV28	TRBJ1-6	CASSLPLGLTYNSPLHF	TGTGCCAGCAGTTTACCCCTAGGCCTAACCTATAATTCACCCCTCCACTTT
few	TRBD1	TRBV29-1	TRBJ2-7	CSARQGEAYEQYF	TGCAGCGCAAGACAGGGGGAGGCCTACGAGCAGTACTTC
few	.	TRBV23-1	TRBJ2-2	CASSPGQFANTGELFF	TGCGCCAGCAGTCCCGGACAGTTCGCGAACACCGGGGAGCTGTTTTTT
few	.	TRBV7-2	TRBJ2-6	CASSLVGESGANVLTF	TGTGCCAGCAGCTTAGTAGGCGAGTCTGGGGCCAACGTCCTGACTTTC
few	.	TRBV21-1	TRBJ1-3	CASGRWDTERNHSGNTIYF	TGTGCCAGCGGACGATGGGACACGGAGAGGAACCACTCTGGAAACACCATATATTTT
.	.	TRBV2	TRBJ2-1	CASSLDPLVIDEQFF	TGTGCCAGCAGCCTGGACCCCTTGGTGATCGATGAGCAGTTCTTC
few	.	TRBV7-9	TRBJ2-3	CASSASTDTQYF	TGTGCCAGCAGCGCGTCCACAGATACGCAGTATTTT
few	.	TRBV27	TRBJ1-1	CASSLGPGRTNTEAFF	TGTGCCAGCAGTTTAGGTCCAGGGAGGACGAACACTGAAGCTTTCTTT
few	TRBD2	TRBV6-1	TRBJ2-3	CASSEGGAGGPDTQYF	TGTGCCAGCAGTGAAGGGGGAGCGGGGGGGCCAGATACGCAGTATTTT
few	.	TRBV2	TRBJ2-2	CASSELGQGSTGELFF	TGTGCCAGCAGTGAACTCGGGCAGGGGAGCACCGGGGAGCTGTTTTTT
few	.	TRBV7-2	TRBJ2-3	CASSSFAGSTDTQYF	TGTGCCAGCAGCTCCTTCGCGGGGTCCACAGATACGCAGTATTTT
few	.	TRBV7-8	TRBJ1-4	CASSPPGGKLFF	TGTGCCAGCAGCCCTCCAGGTGGAAAACTGTTTTTT
few	.	TRBV5-4	TRBJ2-1	CASSLGVMGVLVNEQFF	TGTGCCAGCAGCTTGGGAGTGATGGGGGTTCTCGTCAATGAGCAGTTCTTC
.	.	TRBV5-4	TRBJ2-7	CASWSEGTDYEQYF	TGTGCCAGCTGGTCGGAGGGAACCGACTACGAGCAGTACTTC
.	.	TRBV30	TRBJ1-5	CAWSLSNQPQHF	TGTGCCTGGAGTCTTAGCAATCAGCCCCAGCATTTT
few	.	TRBV7-9	TRBJ2-5	CASSLSGLRETQYF	TGTGCCAGCAGCTTATCTGGGCTCAGGGAGACCCAGTACTTC
few	.	TRBV12-5	TRBJ2-5	CASGRNKETQYF	TGTGCTAGTGGCCGAAATAAAGAGACCCAGTACTTC
many	TRBD1	TRBV7-2	TRBJ2-7	CASSFTGGPYEQYF	TGTGCCAGCAGCTTCACAGGGGGGCCCTACGAGCAGTACTTC